The clone carrying this T cell receptor beta chain was observed a handful of times. Antigen specificity is unknown. These data belong to a study of CD8 T cells in ankylosing spondylitis. Study-level findings and limits: Significantly higher representation of disease-linked clones was reported for matched ankylosing spondylitis synovial fluid. The study identified a TCR beta motif of roughly eight highly homologous variants that appeared characteristic of ankylosing spondylitis blood. Certain motif variants had earlier appeared in reactive arthritis synovial fluid and blood. Disease-linked clones, CD8+, were relatively rare in peripheral blood.

By quantitative 5'-RACE with molecular barcodes, the TCR beta libraries were made. TCRdb passed the 5' RACE reads through MiXCR, listing each CDR3 protein once. The sample holds under 950,000 distinct CDR3 sequences, around 17% seen once. This CDR3 has 17 residues. The V and J ends lost 6 bases and 1 base, in that order; junction bases with no gene match: 11. The germline V gene encodes CDR1 PRHDT and CDR2 FYEKMQ (reference sequence). The rearrangement joins TRBV13 to TRBJ1-2, with 10 bases that match TRBD1. The specimen was blood, either unsorted or a sorted T cell fraction (not recorded which). The sequence was obtained from a male donor with ankylosing spondylitis. This CDR3 is CASSPPGQGLLNYGYTF. The DNA for the CDR3 is TGTGCCAGCAGTCCACCGGGACAGGGGCTCCTTAACTATGGCTACACCTTC. The complete variable domain, with remaining parts taken from reference TRBV13 and TRBJ1-2, reads AAGVIQSPRHLIKEKRETATLKCYPIPRHDTVYWYQQGPGQDPQFLISFYEKMQSDKGSIPDRFSAQQFSDYHSELNMSSLELGDSALYFCASSPPGQGLLNYGYTFGSGTRLTVV.